Described below is a single T cell receptor (beta chain) sequence and its context. Its specificity is not known. The record originates from a study of a mutant IDH1 vaccine in newly diagnosed glioma. At the level of the study: Eight vaccine doses were administered to patients at weeks 1, 3, 5, 7, 11, 15, 19 and 23. Beginning 4-6 weeks after radiotherapy alone, or with temozolomide cycles, vaccination took place. Treated patients had a mean age of approximately 40 years and a roughly 62% male, roughly 40% female split.

The table came from immunoSEQ multiplex PCR; TCRdb's copy has only in-frame clones and leaves some out. The table shows 50,000 to 60,000 clones, with 75% to 85% occurring only once. Study-level results: Vaccination elicited immune responses in 80% to 95% of patients.

Time point of the sample: week 23, last vaccination. Vaccinated patients received 300 ug of mutant IDH1 20-mer peptide per dose, with topical imiquimod. This CDR3 has 17 amino acids. The sequence was collected from a man between 40 and 49 years old with glioma. V and J are TRBV21-1 and TRBJ2-7; TRBD2, the D gene given by the table, was not confirmed from the DNA. TRBV21-1 has pseudogene status. The specimen was PBMCs, collected from a glioma patient whose treatment included an IDH1 peptide vaccine. The CDR3 DNA is TGTGCCAGCAGCAAAGCGCTTTTGGGAGGGGTCGGGTGCGAGCAGTACTTC. Protein sequence: CASSKALLGGVGCEQYF.